Following are 14 T cell receptor beta chains from one sample sequenced in a study of T-cell reconstitution after alpha-beta-depleted transplantation in children. A library of TCRbeta sequences, prepared with unique molecular identifiers, was generated. TCRdb passed the PCR reads through MiXCR, listing each CDR3 protein once. The sample yields 500,000 to 650,000 distinct CDR3 sequences, 13% seen once. Source: PBMCs, mostly from graft donor cells, taken 360 days after TCRalphabeta/CD19-depleted stem cell transplant. These receptors all stem from a male patient aged 10-17 years who had a stem cell transplant for acute myeloid leukemia, so the T cells may come from the graft donor.

The V gene is TRBV7-6, the J gene TRBJ2-7, with TRBD2 matching over 12 bases. Germline V lookup: CDR1 SGHVS, CDR2 FNYEAQ. This CDR3 is built from 21 residues. V shed 2 bases, J shed 2 bases, and the junction held 19 bases outside the gene matches. CDR3 nucleotide sequence: TGTGCCAGCAGCTTATTTGAGCGGAGACTAGCGGGAGAAACGGGGACCTACGAGCAGTACTTC. It specifies CASSLFERRLAGETGTYEQYF.

The gene calls are TRBV7-9 and TRBJ2-3, with a possible D match to TRBD2 (6 bases). The CDR3 length is 15 residues. V shed 4 bases and J shed 6 bases, with 17 bases lying between them. Germline V CDR1 and CDR2: SEHNR, FQNEAQ (reference sequence). The CDR3 nucleotides are TGTGCCAGCAGCTCGAGGGTCGGAGGGATGGATACGCAGTATTTT. Its translation is CASSSRVGGMDTQYF.

This clonotype was detected ten times or more. The chain carries TRBV29-1 and TRBJ2-7, with 8 bases matching TRBD1. The CDR3 consists of 13 residues. Losses at the gene ends were 2 bases for V and 7 bases for J; bases not matched to a gene: 7. The V gene's germline CDR1 is SQVTM and CDR2 ANQGSEA. This chain's CDR3 is CSVERDRRKEQYF. DNA of the CDR3: TGCAGCGTTGAAAGGGACAGGCGAAAGGAGCAGTACTTC.

This clonotype has more than one count but fewer than ten. The rearrangement uses TRBV5-6 and TRBJ1-1; possibly TRBD1 for D (6 bases). The V gene lost 9 bases and the J gene lost 3 bases, with 24 bases spanning the gap. The CDR3 totals 16 residues. Germline values: CDR1 SGHDT, CDR2 YYEEEE. The CDR3 spells CAMSPRQVREDTEAFF. The CDR3 region has the DNA TGTGCCATGAGCCCCCGACAGGTTCGAGAGGACACTGAAGCTTTCTTT.

The table lists this clonotype with a few counts. The chain uses TRBV9 and TRBJ2-5; the match to TRBD2 covers 9 bases. The germline gives CDR1 SGDLS, CDR2 YYNGEE. V lost 3 bases to trimming and J lost 2 bases; unmatched junction nucleotides: 8. The CDR3 is 16 residues long. The CDR3 DNA reads TGTGCCAGCAGCGCGCACCGACTAGCGGAACAAGAGACCCAGTACTTC. Amino acids: CASSAHRLAEQETQYF.

About this clonotype: The junction differs from germline at one of its ends, possibly a read error. CDR3 sequence reads: CTSSVAGSSYEQYF. CDR3 sequence (DNA): TGTACCAGCAGCGTAGCCGGGAGCTCCTACGAGCAGTACTTC. The chain uses TRBV9 and TRBJ2-7; D perhaps matches TRBD2 (6 bases). The CDR3 is 14 amino acids. CDR1 and CDR2 from the germline V gene are SGDLS and YYNGEE. Full variable domain (rest looked up from reference TRBV9 and TRBJ2-7): DSGVTQTPKHLITATGQRVTLRCSPRSGDLSVYWYQQSLDQGLQFLIQYYNGEERAKGNILERFSAQQFPDLHSELNLSSLELGDSALYFCTSSVAGSSYEQYFGPGTRLTVT.

V and J are TRBV10-3 and TRBJ2-3; 8 bases fit TRBD2. J lost 1 base, V lost 3 bases, and 0 bases had no gene match. CDR3 length: 14 residues. CDR1 ENHRY and CDR2 SYGVKD come from the germline V gene. The CDR3 reads CAISEAGGTDTQYF. Written as DNA, the CDR3 is TGTGCCATCAGTGAAGCGGGGGGCACAGATACGCAGTATTTT.

This chain connects TRBV7-8 to TRBJ2-5; TRBD1 is a possible D gene (6 bases). This CDR3 region has 17 residues. Germline V gives CDR1 SGHVS, CDR2 FQNEAQ. The V end was cut by 2 bases, the J end by 7 bases, with 23 bases between. CDR3: CASSLRAGARPVGTQYF. Written as DNA, the CDR3 is TGTGCCAGCAGCTTAAGGGCAGGGGCGCGCCCCGTCGGGACCCAGTACTTC.

The chain couples TRBV10-3 to TRBJ2-1; D gene ambiguous. V was pared by 3 bases and J by 12 bases, with 9 bases between. The CDR3 extends over 11 amino acids. The germline V gene encodes CDR1 ENHRY and CDR2 SYGVKD. Here the CDR3 DNA reads TGTGCCATCAGTGACCCGATAAGGCAGTTCTTC. Translation: CAISDPIRQFF.

This clonotype was seen repeatedly, ten times or more. The chain uses TRBV12-3 or TRBV12-4 and TRBJ1-6; 8 bases are a match to TRBD1. The J segment lost 10 bases and the V segment lost 5 bases, leaving 7 bases of the junction unmatched. CDR3 length equals 14 residues. CDR3 in DNA: TGTGCCAGCAGTGCCCGGACAGGGAGATCACCCCTCCACTTT. It codes for CASSARTGRSPLHF.

This chain joins TRBV28 and TRBJ2-3, with 10 bases lining up with TRBD2. CDR3 size: 14 residues. The V gene's germline CDR1 is MDHEN and CDR2 SYDVKM. With 4 bases clipped from V and 6 bases from J, the junction kept 4 bases outside the gene matches. The CDR3 nucleotides are TGTGCCAGCAGTTCCACTAGCGGGAAGGATACGCAGTATTTT. Translated: CASSSTSGKDTQYF.

This clonotype has ten or more counts. The gene calls are TRBV5-1 and TRBJ2-1; perhaps TRBD2 as D (6 bases). This CDR3 has 15 residues. CDR1 is SGHRS, CDR2 YFSETQ, per germline. V was clipped by 6 bases and J by 4 bases, with 17 bases between them. CDR3 sequence (DNA): TGCGCCAGCACAGAGGGCGGGGAACCATACAATGAGCAGTTCTTC. It is translated as CASTEGGEPYNEQFF.

This clonotype was seen only a few times. The V gene is TRBV20-1, the J gene TRBJ2-7; 9 positions match TRBD2. Looked up from germline, CDR1 is DFQATT and CDR2 is SNEGSKA (reference sequence). The CDR3 covers 15 residues. The J segment lost 2 bases and the V segment lost 1 base, leaving 6 bases of the junction unmatched. DNA of the CDR3: TGCAGTGCTAGAGGGCTAGCGGGAAACACCTACGAGCAGTACTTC. It translates to CSARGLAGNTYEQYF.

This clonotype has only a few counts. The rearrangement uses TRBV20-1 and TRBJ2-5; 9 positions match TRBD1. Trimming at V came to 3 bases and at J to 4 bases, leaving 3 bases not matched to a gene. This CDR3 is 13 amino acids long. CDR1 and CDR2 from the germline V gene are DFQATT and SNEGSKA (reference sequence). Here the CDR3 DNA reads TGCAGTGCTAGTACGGACAGGGGAGAGACCCAGTACTTC. Protein product: CSASTDRGETQYF.